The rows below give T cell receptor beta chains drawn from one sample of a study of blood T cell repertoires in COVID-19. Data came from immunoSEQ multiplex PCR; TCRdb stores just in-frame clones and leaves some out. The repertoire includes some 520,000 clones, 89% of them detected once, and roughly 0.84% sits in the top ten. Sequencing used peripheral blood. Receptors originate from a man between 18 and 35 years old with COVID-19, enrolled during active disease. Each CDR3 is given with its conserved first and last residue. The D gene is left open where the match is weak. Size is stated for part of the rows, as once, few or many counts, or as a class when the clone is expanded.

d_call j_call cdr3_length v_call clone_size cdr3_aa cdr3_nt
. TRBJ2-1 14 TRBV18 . CASSPPGGGELQFF TGTGCCAGCTCACCTCCGGGGGGCGGGGAGTTGCAGTTCTTC
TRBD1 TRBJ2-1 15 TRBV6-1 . CASSEFMAGGNEQFF TGTGCCAGCAGTGAATTTATGGCAGGGGGCAATGAGCAGTTCTTC
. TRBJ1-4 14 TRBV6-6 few CASSYGQTNEKLFF TGTGCCAGCAGTTACGGACAGACTAATGAAAAACTGTTTTTT
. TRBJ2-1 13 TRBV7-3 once CASSQYGDNEQFF TGTGCCAGCAGCCAATACGGGGACAATGAGCAGTTCTTC
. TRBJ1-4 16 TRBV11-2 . CASIKDAFDSNEKLFF TGTGCCAGCATCAAAGACGCGTTTGACTCTAATGAAAAACTGTTTTTT
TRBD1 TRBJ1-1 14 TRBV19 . CASTLTGSNPEAFF TGTGCCAGTACCCTGACAGGGTCGAATCCTGAAGCTTTCTTT
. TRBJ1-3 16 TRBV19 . CASSIGQGISGNTIYF TGTGCCAGTAGTATAGGTCAGGGAATCTCTGGAAACACCATATATTTT
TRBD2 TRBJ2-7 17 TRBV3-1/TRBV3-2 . CASSQGTSGFDSYEQYF TGTGCCAGCAGCCAAGGGACTAGCGGGTTTGACTCCTACGAGCAGTACTTC
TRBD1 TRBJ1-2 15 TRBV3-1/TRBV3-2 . CASSQDDRADYGYTF TGTGCCAGCAGCCAAGATGACAGGGCGGACTATGGCTACACCTTC
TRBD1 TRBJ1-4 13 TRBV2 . CASSEPNQQGGFF TGTGCCAGCAGTGAACCGAACCAACAGGGGGGGTTTTTT
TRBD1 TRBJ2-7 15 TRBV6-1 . CASSEWGQGAYEQYF TGTGCCAGCAGTGAATGGGGACAGGGGGCCTACGAGCAGTACTTC
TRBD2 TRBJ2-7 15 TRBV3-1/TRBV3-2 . CASSPLAGVNYEQYF TGTGCCAGCAGCCCATTAGCGGGAGTTAACTACGAGCAGTACTTC
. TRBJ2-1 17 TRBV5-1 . CASSFNQPPSSYNEQFF TGCGCCAGCAGCTTTAATCAACCACCGAGCTCCTACAATGAGCAGTTCTTC
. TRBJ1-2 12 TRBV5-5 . CASSLSGYGYTF TGTGCCAGCAGCTTGTCAGGGTATGGCTACACCTTC
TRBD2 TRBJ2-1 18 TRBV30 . CASDSRGLAGGSVNEQFF TGTGCCTCTGATTCTAGGGGGCTAGCGGGAGGGTCCGTGAATGAGCAGTTCTTC
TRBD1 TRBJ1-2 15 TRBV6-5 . CASSYSIVDRDGYTF TGTGCCAGCAGTTACTCGATTGTGGACAGGGATGGCTACACCTTC
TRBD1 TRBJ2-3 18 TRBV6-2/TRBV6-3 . CASSYTRTGVGSTDTQYF TGTGCCAGCAGTTACACAAGGACAGGGGTGGGGAGCACAGATACGCAGTATTTT
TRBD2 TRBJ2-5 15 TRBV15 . CATSTRTSGYETQYF TGTGCCACCAGCACCAGAACTAGCGGGTATGAGACCCAGTACTTC
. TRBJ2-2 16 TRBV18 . CASSLGHARLTGELFF TGTGCCAGCTCACTGGGACACGCCCGTCTGACCGGGGAGCTGTTTTTT
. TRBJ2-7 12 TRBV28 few CASSLGSYEQYF TGTGCCAGCAGCCTCGGCTCCTACGAGCAGTACTTC
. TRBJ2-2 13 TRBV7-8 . CASSRNSFGELFF TGTGCCAGCAGCCGAAATTCCTTCGGGGAGCTGTTTTTT
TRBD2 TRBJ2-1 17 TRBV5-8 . CASSSLAGGSSYNEQFF TGTGCCAGCAGCTCCTTAGCGGGAGGGAGCTCCTACAATGAGCAGTTCTTC
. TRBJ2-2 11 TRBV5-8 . CASNRAGELFF TGTGCCAGCAACCGGGCCGGGGAGCTGTTTTTT
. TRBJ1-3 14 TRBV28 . CASIVGSSGNTIYF TGTGCCAGCATAGTGGGGAGCTCTGGAAACACCATATATTTT
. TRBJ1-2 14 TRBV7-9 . CASSLDTFHYGYTF TGTGCCAGCAGCTTGGACACCTTCCACTATGGCTACACCTTC
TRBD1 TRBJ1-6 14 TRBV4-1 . CASSQDRGRSPLHF TGCGCCAGCAGCCAGGACAGGGGGCGATCACCCCTCCACTTT
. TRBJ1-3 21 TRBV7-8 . CASSLGRLLIRQNFSGNTIYF TGTGCCAGCAGCTTAGGGCGATTGCTTATCAGACAGAATTTCTCTGGAAACACCATATATTTT
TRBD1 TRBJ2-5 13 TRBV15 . CATGDRVVATQYF TGTGCCACCGGCGACAGGGTCGTGGCGACCCAGTACTTC
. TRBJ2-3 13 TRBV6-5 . CASIRGRTDTQYF TGTGCCAGCATTCGAGGGCGCACAGATACGCAGTATTTT
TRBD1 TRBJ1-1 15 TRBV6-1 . CASSEAGTVNTEAFF TGTGCCAGCAGTGAAGCTGGGACAGTGAACACTGAAGCTTTCTTT
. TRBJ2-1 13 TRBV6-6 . CASRQRNDNEQFF TGTGCCAGCAGGCAGAGGAACGACAATGAGCAGTTCTTC
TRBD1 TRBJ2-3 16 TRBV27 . CASRYTGTGGTDTQYF TGTGCCAGCAGATATACCGGGACAGGGGGCACAGATACGCAGTATTTT
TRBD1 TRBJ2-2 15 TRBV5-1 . CASSLGTGLAGELFF TGCGCCAGCAGCTTAGGGACAGGGTTAGCCGGGGAGCTGTTTTTT
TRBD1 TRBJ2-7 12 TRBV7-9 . CANSGQNYEQYF TGTGCCAACTCGGGACAGAACTACGAGCAGTACTTC
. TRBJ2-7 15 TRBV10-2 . CASSDQGRGTYEQYF TGCGCCAGCAGTGATCAAGGGAGGGGGACCTACGAGCAGTACTTC
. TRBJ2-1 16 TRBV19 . CASSIGQGGSYNEQFF TGTGCCAGTAGTATAGGCCAGGGTGGCTCCTACAATGAGCAGTTCTTC
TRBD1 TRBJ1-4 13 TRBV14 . CASSLDRVEKLFF TGTGCCAGCAGCCTCGACAGGGTCGAAAAACTGTTTTTT
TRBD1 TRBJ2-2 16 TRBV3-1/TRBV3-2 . CASSQARDRGTGELFF TGTGCCAGCAGCCAAGCCCGGGACAGGGGCACCGGGGAGCTGTTTTTT
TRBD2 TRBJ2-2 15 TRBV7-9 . CATGLAGANTGELFF TGTGCCACTGGACTAGCGGGGGCGAACACCGGGGAGCTGTTTTTT
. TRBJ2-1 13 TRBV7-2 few CASRPRGYNEQFF TGTGCCAGCAGGCCCAGGGGATACAATGAGCAGTTCTTC
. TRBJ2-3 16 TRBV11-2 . CASSPRRAGLVDTQYF TGTGCCAGCAGCCCGCGGCGGGCCGGGTTGGTAGATACGCAGTATTTT
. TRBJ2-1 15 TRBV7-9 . CASSLGLARQDEQFF TGTGCCAGCAGCTTAGGATTAGCGAGACAGGATGAGCAGTTCTTC
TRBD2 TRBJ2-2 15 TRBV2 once CASSLAGRNTGELFF TGTGCCAGCAGCCTAGCGGGGCGGAACACCGGGGAGCTGTTTTTT
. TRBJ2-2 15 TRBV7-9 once CASSQGTDPRGELFF TGTGCCAGCAGCCAGGGGACGGACCCTCGGGGGGAGCTGTTTTTT
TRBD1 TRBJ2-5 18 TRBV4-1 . CASSRTTPGQGGRETQYF TGCGCCAGCAGCCGAACCACCCCGGGACAGGGGGGTCGAGAGACCCAGTACTTC
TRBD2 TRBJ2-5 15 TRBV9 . CASSVGSGGAETQYF TGTGCCAGCAGCGTAGGGTCCGGGGGGGCAGAGACCCAGTACTTC
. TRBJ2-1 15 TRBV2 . CASSLPSNPVGEQFF TGTGCCAGCAGCCTTCCTAGCAACCCGGTCGGTGAGCAGTTCTTC
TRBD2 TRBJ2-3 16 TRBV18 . CATPRRTSGYTDTQYF TGTGCCACCCCACGCCGGACTAGCGGTTACACAGATACGCAGTATTTT
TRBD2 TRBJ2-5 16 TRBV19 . CASRMGLAGAGETQYF TGTGCCAGTAGGATGGGACTAGCGGGAGCGGGGGAGACCCAGTACTTC
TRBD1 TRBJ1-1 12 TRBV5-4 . CASSSRDSEAFF TGTGCCAGCAGCTCCCGGGACAGTGAAGCTTTCTTT
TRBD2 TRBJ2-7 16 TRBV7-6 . CASSLEGSGRNKEQYF TGTGCCAGCAGCTTAGAAGGTAGCGGGAGGAATAAGGAGCAGTACTTC
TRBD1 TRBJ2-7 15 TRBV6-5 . CASSNIGTGHGEQYF TGTGCCAGCAGTAACATCGGGACAGGGCATGGGGAGCAGTACTTC
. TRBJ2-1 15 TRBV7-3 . CASSLDSLSYNEQFF TGTGCCAGCAGCTTAGACAGCCTCTCCTACAATGAGCAGTTCTTC
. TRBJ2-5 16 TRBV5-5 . CASSLNGPSLQETQYF TGTGCCAGCAGCTTGAATGGGCCGAGTTTACAGGAGACCCAGTACTTC
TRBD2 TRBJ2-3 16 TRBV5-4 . CASSPAGTSGTDTQYF TGTGCCAGCAGCCCGGCAGGGACTAGCGGCACAGATACGCAGTATTTT
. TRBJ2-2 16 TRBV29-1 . CSVPLTGLFNTGELFF TGCAGCGTTCCCTTGACAGGCCTTTTCAACACCGGGGAGCTGTTTTTT
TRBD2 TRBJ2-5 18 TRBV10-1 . CASSGSGTSGSRGETQYF TGCGCCAGCAGTGGGTCCGGGACTAGCGGGTCTCGGGGAGAGACCCAGTACTTC
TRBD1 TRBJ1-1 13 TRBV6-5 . CASSLRGTTEAFF TGTGCCAGCAGCCTCAGGGGGACCACTGAAGCTTTCTTT
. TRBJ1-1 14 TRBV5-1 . CASSLGGGETEAFF TGCGCCAGCAGCTTGGGAGGGGGAGAAACTGAAGCTTTCTTT